The source of this T cell receptor (beta chain) is a study of vaccination effects on CD4 cells after COVID-19. Study as a whole: Each participant was given two doses of one vaccine (BNT162b2 or mRNA-1273). About 2 million PBMC were seeded per well and grown in the presence of roughly 9.3 IU/ml IL-2 and around 9 ug/ml peptides.

Profiling relied on immunoSEQ multiplex PCR, and the TCRdb table lists in-frame clones only, not all of them. This sample has tens of thousands of clones; approximately 70% occur once, and the top ten carry under 25%. A few counts support this clone. Its specificity is not known. Isolating CD4+ T cells followed about 11 days of culture. By PCR, the person was confirmed to have had SARS-CoV-2 infection between March and December 2020. The authors replaced half the medium with IL-2 medium on days 3 and 7. The sequence was obtained from a human donor who had a prior SARS-CoV-2 infection. The specimen was CD4+ T cells from PBMCs cultured without peptide, collected before COVID-19 vaccination.

The CDR3 DNA reads as TGTGCTAGTGGTTTTTTAGACCGGGGTGGCTACACCTTC. This codes for CASGFLDRGGYTF. This chain uses TRBV12-5 with TRBJ1-2; unclear D gene. The CDR3 has 13 amino acids. Looked up from germline, CDR1 is LGHNT and CDR2 is FRNRAP. V was cut by 3 bases and J by 7 bases, with 12 bases left in between.